This T cell receptor (beta chain) was identified in a study of T cell responses to AZD1222 COVID-19 vaccine. The study, taken as a whole, reports: Within unmutated variant regions lay the reported targets of nearly half of spike-specific TCRs. Just 5 or 6 AZD1222 recipients tested seropositive at baseline. After two AZD1222 doses, spike-specific TCR breadth and depth rose versus day 0.

CDR1 is LGHNA, CDR2 YSLEER, per germline. V was cut by 1 base and J by 7 bases, with 8 bases left in between. The CDR3 is made up of 14 amino acids. Repertoires were generated with immunoSEQ multiplex PCR, while TCRdb's copy carries only in-frame clones and drops some. This table has some 120,000 clones, roughly 84% appearing once. Details on this clone: Its antigen is unidentified.

The material sequenced was peripheral blood, taken 28 days after the second AZD1222 dose. This TCR was recovered from an adult who received the AZD1222 COVID-19 vaccine. The J gene is TRBJ1-6, the V gene TRBV4-3; D gene ambiguous. The CDR3 DNA reads as TGCGCCAGCAGCCAAGGGCAGGAGAATTCACCCCTCCACTTT. This encodes CASSQGQENSPLHF.